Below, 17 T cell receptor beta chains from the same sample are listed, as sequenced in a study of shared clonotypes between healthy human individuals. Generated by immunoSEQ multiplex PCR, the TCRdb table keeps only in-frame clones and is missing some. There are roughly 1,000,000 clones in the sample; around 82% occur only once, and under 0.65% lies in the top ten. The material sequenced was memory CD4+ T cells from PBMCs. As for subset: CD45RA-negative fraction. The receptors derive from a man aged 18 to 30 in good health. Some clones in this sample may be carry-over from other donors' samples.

DNA for the CDR3: TGCGCCAGCAGCCAAGCGGCGACAGGTTGGAGCTATGGCTACACCTTC. Encoded protein: CASSQAATGWSYGYTF. The genes are TRBV4-3 and TRBJ1-2; D perhaps matches TRBD1 (6 bases). The CDR3 length is 16 residues. The V and J ends lost 1 base and 4 bases respectively, with 16 bases between them. The germline CDR1 and CDR2 sequences are LGHNA and YSLEER.

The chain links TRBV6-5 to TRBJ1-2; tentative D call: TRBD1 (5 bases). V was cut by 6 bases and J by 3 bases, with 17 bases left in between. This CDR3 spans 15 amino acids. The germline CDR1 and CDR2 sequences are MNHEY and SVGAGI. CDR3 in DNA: TGTGCCAGCAGGTCTAGGGGAGGGCGGGACTATGGCTACACCTTC. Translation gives CASRSRGGRDYGYTF.

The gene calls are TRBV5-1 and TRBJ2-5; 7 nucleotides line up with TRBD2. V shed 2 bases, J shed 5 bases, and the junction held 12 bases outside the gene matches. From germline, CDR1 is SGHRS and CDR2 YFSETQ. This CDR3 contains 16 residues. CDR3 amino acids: CASSLGLVLVGETQYF. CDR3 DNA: TGCGCCAGCAGCTTAGGACTAGTCTTGGTTGGGGAGACCCAGTACTTC.

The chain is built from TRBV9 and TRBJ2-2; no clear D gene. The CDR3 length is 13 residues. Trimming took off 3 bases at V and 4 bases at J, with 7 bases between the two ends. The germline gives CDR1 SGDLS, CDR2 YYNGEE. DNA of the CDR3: TGTGCCAGCAGCGACCGTAGCACCGGGGAGCTGTTTTTT. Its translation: CASSDRSTGELFF.

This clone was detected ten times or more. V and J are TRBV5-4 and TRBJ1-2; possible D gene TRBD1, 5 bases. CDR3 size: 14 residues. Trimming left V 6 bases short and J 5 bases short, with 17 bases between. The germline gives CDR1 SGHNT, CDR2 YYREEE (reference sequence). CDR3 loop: CASTRGDGGYGYTF. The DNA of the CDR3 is TGTGCCAGCACCCGGGGGGACGGTGGATATGGCTACACCTTC.

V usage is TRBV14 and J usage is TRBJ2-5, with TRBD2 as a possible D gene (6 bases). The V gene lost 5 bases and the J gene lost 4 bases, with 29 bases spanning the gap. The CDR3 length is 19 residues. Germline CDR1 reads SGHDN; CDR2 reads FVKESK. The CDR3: CASSLSSPSAGEVRETQYF. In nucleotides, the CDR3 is TGTGCCAGCAGCTTATCCTCCCCCTCGGCCGGGGAGGTTCGAGAGACCCAGTACTTC.

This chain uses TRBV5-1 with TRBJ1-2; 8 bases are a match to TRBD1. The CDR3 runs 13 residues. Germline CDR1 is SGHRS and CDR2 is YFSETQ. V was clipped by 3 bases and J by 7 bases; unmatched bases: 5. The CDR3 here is CASSSDRGSGYTF. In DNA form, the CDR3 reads TGCGCCAGCAGCTCAGACAGGGGTTCTGGCTACACCTTC.

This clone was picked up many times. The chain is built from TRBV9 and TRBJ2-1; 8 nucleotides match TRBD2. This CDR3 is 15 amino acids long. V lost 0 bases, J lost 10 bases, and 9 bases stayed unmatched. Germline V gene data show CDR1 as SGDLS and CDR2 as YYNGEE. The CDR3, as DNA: TGTGCCAGCAGCGTAGAAGCGGGAGTCATCCGAGAGCAGTTCTTC. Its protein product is CASSVEAGVIREQFF.

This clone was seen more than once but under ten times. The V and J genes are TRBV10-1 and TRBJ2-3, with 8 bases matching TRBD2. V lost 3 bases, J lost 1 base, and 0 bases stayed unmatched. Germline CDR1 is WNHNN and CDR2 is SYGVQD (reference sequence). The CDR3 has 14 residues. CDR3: CASSEAGGTDTQYF. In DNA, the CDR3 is TGCGCCAGCAGTGAAGCGGGAGGCACAGATACGCAGTATTTT.

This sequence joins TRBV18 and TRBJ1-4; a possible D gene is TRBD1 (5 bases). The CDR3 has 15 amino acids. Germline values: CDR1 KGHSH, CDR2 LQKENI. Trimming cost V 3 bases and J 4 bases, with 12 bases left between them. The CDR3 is CASSPQGLSNEKLFF. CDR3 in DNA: TGTGCCAGCTCACCCCAGGGACTCAGTAATGAAAAACTGTTTTTT.

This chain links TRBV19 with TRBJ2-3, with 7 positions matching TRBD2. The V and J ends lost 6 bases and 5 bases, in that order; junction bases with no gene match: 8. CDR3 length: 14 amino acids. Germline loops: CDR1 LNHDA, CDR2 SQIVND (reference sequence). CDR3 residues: CASSRGTTRDTQYF. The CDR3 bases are TGTGCCAGTAGCCGGGGGACTACTCGAGATACGCAGTATTTT.

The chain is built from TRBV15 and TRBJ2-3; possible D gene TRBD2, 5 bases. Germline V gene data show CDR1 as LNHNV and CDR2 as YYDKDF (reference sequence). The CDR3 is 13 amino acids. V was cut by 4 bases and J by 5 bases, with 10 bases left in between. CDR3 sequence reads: CATSTDAGDTQYF. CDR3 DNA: TGTGCCACCAGCACTGACGCGGGAGATACGCAGTATTTT.

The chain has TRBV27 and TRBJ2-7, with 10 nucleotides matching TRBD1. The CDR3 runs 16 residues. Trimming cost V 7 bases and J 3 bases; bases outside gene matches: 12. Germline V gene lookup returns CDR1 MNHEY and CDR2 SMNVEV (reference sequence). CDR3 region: CASTEAGDRGVYEQYF. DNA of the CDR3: TGTGCCAGCACCGAGGCAGGGGACAGGGGAGTCTACGAGCAGTACTTC.

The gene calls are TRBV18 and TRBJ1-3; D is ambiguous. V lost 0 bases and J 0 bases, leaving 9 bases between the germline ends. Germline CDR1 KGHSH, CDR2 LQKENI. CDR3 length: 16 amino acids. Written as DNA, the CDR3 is TGTGCCAGCTCACCACCAGGCGAATTCTCTGGAAACACCATATATTTT. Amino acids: CASSPPGEFSGNTIYF.

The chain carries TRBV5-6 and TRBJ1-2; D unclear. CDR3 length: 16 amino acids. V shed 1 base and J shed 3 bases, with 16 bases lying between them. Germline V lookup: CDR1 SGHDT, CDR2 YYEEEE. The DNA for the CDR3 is TGTGCCAGCAGCTTGTTAGGCAGACGAGACGACTATGGCTACACCTTC. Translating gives CASSLLGRRDDYGYTF.

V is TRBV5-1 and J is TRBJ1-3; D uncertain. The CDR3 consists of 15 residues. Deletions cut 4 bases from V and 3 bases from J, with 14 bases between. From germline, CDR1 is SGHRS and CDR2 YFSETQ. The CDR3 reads CASSPTVAVGNTIYF. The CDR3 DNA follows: TGCGCCAGCAGCCCTACGGTAGCGGTTGGAAACACCATATATTTT. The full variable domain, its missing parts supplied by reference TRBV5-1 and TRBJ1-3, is KAGVTQTPRYLIKTRGQQVTLSCSPISGHRSVSWYQQTPGQGLQFLFEYFSETQRNKGNFPGRFSGRQFSNSRSEMNVSTLELGDSALYLCASSPTVAVGNTIYFGEGSWLTVV.

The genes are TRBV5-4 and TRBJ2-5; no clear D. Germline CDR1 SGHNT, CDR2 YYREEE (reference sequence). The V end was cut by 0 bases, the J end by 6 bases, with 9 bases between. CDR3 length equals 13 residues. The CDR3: CASSLEGMQTQYF. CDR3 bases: TGTGCCAGCAGCTTGGAGGGAATGCAGACCCAGTACTTC.